These 12 T cell receptor beta chains originate from one sample sequenced in a study of human T cells and chemical hapten exposure. Each CDR3 protein gets one entry after TCRdb re-called the RACE reads with MiXCR. This table holds fewer than 500,000 distinct CDR3 sequences, around 5% found once. Time point given: patch test 1, 2 weeks after DPC sensitization. Documented treatment: therapeutic diphenylcyclopropenone sensitization with weekly scalp DPC. The material sequenced was whole blood, taken in connection with sensitization to the hapten diphenylcyclopropenone (DPC). The receptors were gathered from a woman aged 45-65 years with alopecia areata. Some clones in this sample may be carry-over from other donors' samples.

The rearrangement joins TRBV15 to TRBJ2-1; TRBD2 might be the D (7 bases). Trimming took off 4 bases at V and 6 bases at J, with 13 bases between the two ends. CDR3 length: 14 residues. Germline V gene sequence: CDR1 LNHNV, CDR2 YYDKDF (reference sequence). The CDR3 DNA reads TGTGCCACCAGCAAGGGGGGGGAGGTCAATGAGCAGTTCTTC. Its translation is CATSKGGEVNEQFF.

Ten or more counts support this clonotype. The genes are TRBV10-3 and TRBJ2-3, with 8 nucleotides matching TRBD2. In germline, CDR1 is ENHRY, CDR2 SYGVKD. With 5 bases clipped from V and 5 bases from J, the junction kept 9 bases outside the gene matches. CDR3 length equals 15 residues. The CDR3 protein is CAISPKQSGGDTQYF. CDR3 nucleotide sequence: TGTGCCATCAGTCCTAAACAGAGCGGGGGAGATACGCAGTATTTT.

Comments on this clonotype: At one end the junction does not follow the germline gene, possibly because of a read error. This sequence joins TRBV20-1 and TRBJ2-1, with D possibly being TRBD1 (6 bases). Germline loops: CDR1 DFQATT, CDR2 SNEGSKA (reference sequence). CDR3 length equals 12 residues. CDR3 loop: CSARKGDNGQFF. DNA of the CDR3: TGCAGTGCGAGGAAGGGGGACAATGGGCAGTTCTTC.

In this sample, this clonotype turned up many times. The V gene is TRBV7-2, the J gene TRBJ2-7; a weak D match, TRBD2 (6 bases). CDR1 SGHTA and CDR2 FQGNSA come from the germline V gene. This CDR3 contains 16 residues. V was shortened by 1 base and J by 2 bases, with 15 bases between the two germline ends. CDR3 coding DNA: TGTGCCAGCAGCTTAGTGGTTTCTCGCGGGACCTACGAGCAGTACTTC. Translation: CASSLVVSRGTYEQYF.

This clonotype was seen more than once but under ten times. The rearrangement uses TRBV2 and TRBJ2-1; D could derive from TRBD1 or TRBD2 (6 bases each). The CDR3 has 12 residues. Trimming stripped 10 bases from V and 2 bases from J, with 9 bases between. Germline CDR1 and CDR2: SNHLY and FYNNEI. CDR3 loop: CATGGAYNEQFF. For the CDR3, the DNA is TGTGCCACCGGGGGCGCCTACAATGAGCAGTTCTTC.

Note on this clonotype: This sequence may be a read error, since a much larger clone differs from it by one base. The genes are TRBV10-3 and TRBJ1-6, with D perhaps TRBD1 (5 bases). Looked up from germline, CDR1 is ENHRY and CDR2 is SYGVKD. This CDR3 spans 17 amino acids. CDR3 amino acids: CVISESRQSPYNSPLHF. The CDR3 DNA reads as TGTGTCATCAGTGAGTCAAGACAGAGCCCTTATAATTCACCCCTCCACTTT.

This clonotype was seen repeatedly, ten times or more. The rearrangement links TRBV11-2 to TRBJ2-7; 14 nucleotides line up with TRBD2. The germline gives CDR1 SGHAT, CDR2 FQNNGV. The CDR3 has 17 amino acids. V lost 4 bases and J lost 0; bases outside the gene matches: 5. Written as DNA, the CDR3 is TGTGCCAGCAGCTCCGTGGGACTAGCGGGGGACTCCTACGAGCAGTACTTC. Its protein is CASSSVGLAGDSYEQYF.

Of note for this clonotype: The junction differs from germline at one of its ends, possibly a read error. The V gene is TRBV20-1, the J gene TRBJ2-7; weak D call: TRBD1 (5 bases). In germline, CDR1 is DFQATT, CDR2 SNEGSKA (reference sequence). The CDR3 extends over 11 amino acids. CDR3 coding DNA: TGCAGTGCTAGTTGGAGTGAGACAGCCGCCTTC. As protein: CSASWSETAAF.

In this sample, this clonotype turned up many times. V is TRBV10-1 and J is TRBJ2-6; D is unclear. The V and J ends lost 1 base and 1 base respectively, with 20 bases between them. The germline V gene encodes CDR1 WNHNN and CDR2 SYGVQD (reference sequence). CDR3 length equals 20 residues. CDR3 in amino acids: CASSELRRRGLRSGANVLTF. As DNA, the CDR3 is TGCGCCAGCAGTGAGTTACGACGAAGAGGCCTGAGGTCTGGGGCCAACGTCCTGACTTTC.

This clonotype showed up just a few times. The V gene is TRBV7-9, the J gene TRBJ1-4; D might be TRBD1 (5 bases). The V gene's germline CDR1 is SEHNR and CDR2 FQNEAQ (reference sequence). CDR3 size: 15 residues. The V end lost 4 bases, the J end lost 5 bases, and 14 bases lay between the germline ends. The CDR3 spells CASSSGTVENEKLFF. CDR3 sequence (DNA): TGTGCCAGCAGCTCCGGGACGGTGGAAAATGAAAAACTGTTTTTT.

The chain combines TRBV18 with TRBJ2-5, with TRBD2 identical over 14 bases. CDR1 and CDR2 (germline): KGHSH, LQKENI. CDR3 length equals 17 residues. The V segment lost 6 bases and the J segment 2 bases; nucleotides outside the gene matches: 8. The CDR3 DNA sequence: TGTGCCAGCTCGCCCGGGACTAGCGGGAGTGGGCAAGAGACCCAGTACTTC. It is translated as CASSPGTSGSGQETQYF.

This clonotype was seen at least ten times. This chain connects TRBV7-2 to TRBJ2-3, with 9 nucleotides matching TRBD2. J gave up 0 bases and V 2 bases, and 3 bases lay outside the gene matches. CDR1 and CDR2 (germline): SGHTA, FQGNSA. The CDR3 is 16 amino acids. The CDR3 DNA sequence: TGTGCCAGCAGCTTATCTAGCGGGGTTAGCACAGATACGCAGTATTTT. Its protein product is CASSLSSGVSTDTQYF.